This TCR beta chain originates from a study of beta chain features in type 1 diabetes. Overall study: The patients were much like the healthy donors in age, gender and cell yields.

To note about this clone: The antigen remains undetermined.

Overall study findings and caveats: Moderate yet significant TCRB CDR3 shortening was seen in Type 1 diabetes patients in all four CD4+ subsets.

Every isolated RNA sample was fully reverse transcribed, so sequencing captured expressed TCRB transcripts. Generated by immunoSEQ multiplex PCR, the TCRdb table keeps only in-frame clones and is missing some. The sample yields 160,000 or so clones, roughly 59% seen once. Trimming took off 0 bases at V and 8 bases at J, with 17 bases between the two ends. Looked up from germline, CDR1 is LGHNA and CDR2 is YSLEER. This CDR3 has 17 amino acids. What was sequenced was naive CD4+ T cells from blood. The chain uses TRBV4-3 and TRBJ1-6, with D uncertain. This TCR was recovered from a man aged 25-40 years with type 1 diabetes. The CDR3 coding sequence is TGCGCCAGCAGCCAAGAGAGGAGTCCAGGCGGGTATTCACCCCTCCACTTT. It codes for CASSQERSPGGYSPLHF.